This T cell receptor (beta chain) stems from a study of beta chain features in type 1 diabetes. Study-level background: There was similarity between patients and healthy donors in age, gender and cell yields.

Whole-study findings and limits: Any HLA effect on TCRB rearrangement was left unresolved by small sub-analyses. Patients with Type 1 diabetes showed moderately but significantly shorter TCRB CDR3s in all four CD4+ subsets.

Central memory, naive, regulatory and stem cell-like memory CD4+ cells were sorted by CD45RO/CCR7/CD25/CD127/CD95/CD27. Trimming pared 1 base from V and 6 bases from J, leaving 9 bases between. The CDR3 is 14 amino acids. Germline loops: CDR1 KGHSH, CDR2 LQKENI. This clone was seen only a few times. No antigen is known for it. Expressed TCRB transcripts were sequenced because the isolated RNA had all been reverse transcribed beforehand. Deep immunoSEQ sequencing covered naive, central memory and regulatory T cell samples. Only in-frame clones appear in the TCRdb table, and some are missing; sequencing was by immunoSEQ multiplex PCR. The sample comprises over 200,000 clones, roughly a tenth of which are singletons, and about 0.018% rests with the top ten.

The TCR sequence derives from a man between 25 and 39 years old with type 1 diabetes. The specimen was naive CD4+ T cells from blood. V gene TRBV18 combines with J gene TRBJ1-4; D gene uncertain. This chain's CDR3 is CASSPRGADEKLFF. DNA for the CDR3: TGTGCCAGCTCACCACGGGGAGCGGATGAAAAACTGTTTTTT.